The 26 T cell receptor beta chains reported below all come from one sample, sequenced in a study of T-cell memory formation after mild COVID-19. Each CDR3 protein is one row after TCRdb ran MiXCR on the 5' RACE reads. The sample holds about 290,000 distinct CDR3 sequences, about 20% seen once. The specimen sequenced was PBMCs or a T cell subset sorted from them (not recorded which). The receptors come from a man between 18 and 29 years old who had mild COVID-19 (a few samples of this study predate the infection). Cell type and time point are not known.

This clonotype was counted many times. The gene calls are TRBV7-8 and TRBJ2-5; possibly TRBD2 for D (5 bases). The CDR3 has 13 amino acids. V shed 5 bases and J shed 5 bases, with 12 bases lying between them. Germline V gene data show CDR1 as SGHVS and CDR2 as FQNEAQ. CDR3 coding DNA: TGTGCCAGCAGCCCAACTAGTGGTGAGACCCAGTACTTC. It translates to CASSPTSGETQYF.

The chain couples TRBV9 to TRBJ2-1; 10 nucleotides line up with TRBD1. The length of the CDR3 is 16 residues. The V gene end was trimmed by 4 bases and the J gene end by 9 bases; junction bases not matched to a gene: 13. Germline-derived CDR1 and CDR2 are SGDLS and YYNGEE. Here the CDR3 DNA reads TGTGCCAGCAGCATAGCGGGACAGGGGAGGTCGAGTGAGCAGTTCTTC. This encodes CASSIAGQGRSSEQFF.

This clonotype has a handful of counts. The chain recombines TRBV12-3 or TRBV12-4 with TRBJ1-1; weak D call: TRBD1 (5 bases). This CDR3 comprises 18 residues. The V and J ends lost 2 bases and 1 base respectively, with 20 bases between them. The CDR3 sequence: CASSLPLQGFRTNTEAFF. The CDR3 DNA follows: TGTGCCAGCAGTTTACCGCTTCAGGGCTTCCGGACGAACACTGAAGCTTTCTTT.

Ten or more counts support this clonotype. The rearrangement joins TRBV12-3 or TRBV12-4 to TRBJ1-2; no reliable D call. The length of the CDR3 is 13 residues. V shed 3 bases and J shed 12 bases, with 17 bases lying between them. The CDR3 sequence: CASSLGSDQIHTF. Here the CDR3 DNA reads TGTGCCAGCAGTTTGGGATCAGACCAGATCCACACCTTC.

In its sample, this clonotype was seen a few times. The rearrangement links TRBV29-1 to TRBJ2-7; D possibly corresponds to TRBD1 (6 bases). Germline V lookup: CDR1 SQVTM, CDR2 ANQGSEA. V gave up 4 bases and J gave up 2 bases, with 12 bases separating them. This CDR3 is 13 amino acids long. CDR3 residues: CSVVADRAYEQYF. The CDR3 DNA is TGCAGCGTTGTGGCGGACAGAGCCTACGAGCAGTACTTC.

The rearrangement joins TRBV7-9 to TRBJ1-1, with no clear D. From germline, CDR1 is SEHNR and CDR2 FQNEAQ (reference sequence). Trimming removed 1 base at V and 1 base at J, with 7 bases between. CDR3 length: 14 amino acids. CDR3 loop: CASSLVGPNTEAFF. The CDR3 DNA reads as TGTGCCAGCAGCTTAGTTGGACCGAACACTGAAGCTTTCTTT.

This clonotype has just a few counts. The V and J genes are TRBV4-2 and TRBJ1-2; D not resolved. The CDR3 has 16 amino acids. Germline V gene data show CDR1 as LGHNA and CDR2 as YNFKEQ. V was shortened by 2 bases and J by 4 bases, with 17 bases between the two germline ends. This chain's CDR3 is CASSQQLHSRFYGYTF. CDR3 nucleotides: TGTGCCAGCAGCCAACAGTTGCACAGTCGATTCTATGGCTACACCTTC.

The V gene is TRBV7-3, the J gene TRBJ2-3; D is undetermined. The CDR3 totals 15 residues. Germline V gives CDR1 SGHTA, CDR2 FQGTGA. V gave up 2 bases and J gave up 0 bases, with 9 bases separating them. Here the CDR3 DNA reads TGTGCCAGCAGCTTAGCACAGCTCAGCACAGATACGCAGTATTTT. Translating gives CASSLAQLSTDTQYF.

The sample holds a few counts of this clonotype. V and J are TRBV4-1 and TRBJ2-3, with 10 nucleotides matching TRBD2. This CDR3 region has 17 residues. In germline, CDR1 is MGHRA, CDR2 YSYEKL. The ends lost 4 bases at V and 2 bases at J; junction bases unmatched: 9. This chain's CDR3 is CASSPSLAGAYTDTQYF. The CDR3 DNA reads as TGCGCCAGCAGCCCATCCCTAGCGGGGGCCTACACAGATACGCAGTATTTT.

The genes are TRBV6-6 and TRBJ2-7; D remains unclear. V was cut by 5 bases and J by 3 bases, with 11 bases left in between. The CDR3 consists of 13 residues. Germline CDR1 reads MNHNY; CDR2 reads SVGAGI (reference sequence). CDR3 sequence: CASSGPVLYEQYV. CDR3 bases: TGTGCCAGCAGTGGACCGGTCCTCTACGAGCAGTACGTC.

This chain joins TRBV19 and TRBJ2-7; TRBD2 matches at 9 bases. This CDR3 comprises 16 residues. The germline V gene encodes CDR1 LNHDA and CDR2 SQIVND (reference sequence). V trimming: 5 bases; J trimming: 1 base; junction bases outside the gene matches: 9. The CDR3 sequence: CASSVSLAGYSYEQYF. CDR3 in DNA: TGTGCCAGTAGTGTCTCTCTAGCGGGATATTCCTACGAGCAGTACTTC.

CDR3 amino acids: CASSGISRSRYNEQFF. CDR3 DNA sequence: TGTGCCAGCAGTGGGATTTCGCGAAGCCGATACAATGAGCAGTTCTTC. This chain connects TRBV12-3 or TRBV12-4 to TRBJ2-1; D not certain. V was trimmed by 5 bases and J by 4 bases, leaving 18 bases between them. This CDR3 has 16 amino acids.

The chain carries TRBV7-8 and TRBJ1-1, with D unresolved. The CDR3 is made up of 13 amino acids. Trimming shortened V by 2 bases and J by 7 bases, and 11 bases separated the two germline ends. CDR1 SGHVS and CDR2 FQNEAQ come from the germline V gene. CDR3 in amino acids: CASSLRTIGEAFF. CDR3 DNA: TGTGCCAGCAGCTTAAGAACTATAGGTGAAGCTTTCTTT. The variable domain in full, with the rest retrieved from reference TRBV7-8 and TRBJ1-1, is GAGVSQSPRYKVAKRGQDVALRCDPISGHVSLFWYQQALGQGPEFLTYFQNEAQLDKSGLPSDRFFAERPEGSVSTLKIQRTQQEDSAVYLCASSLRTIGEAFFGQGTRLTVV.

The chain joins TRBV6-1 to TRBJ1-1; D is unclear. Germline V gene lookup returns CDR1 MNHNS and CDR2 SASEGT. V lost 1 base and J 0 bases, leaving 9 bases between the germline ends. The CDR3 extends over 15 amino acids. The CDR3 bases are TGTGCCAGCAGTGAAGTGGCTGTTATGAACACTGAAGCTTTCTTT. It specifies CASSEVAVMNTEAFF.

This clonotype appeared many times. J is TRBJ1-1 and V is TRBV28; D is unclear. Trimming removed 3 bases at V and 3 bases at J, with 17 bases between. There are 16 residues in the CDR3. Germline V CDR1 and CDR2: MDHEN, SYDVKM. CDR3: CASSFLPPSIYTEAFF. The CDR3 coding sequence is TGTGCCAGCAGTTTTCTCCCCCCGAGCATTTACACTGAAGCTTTCTTT.

This clonotype was seen a few times. V and J are TRBV19 and TRBJ1-2; 9 bases are shared with TRBD1. With 5 bases clipped from V and 4 bases from J, the junction kept 5 bases outside the gene matches. Germline V CDR1 and CDR2: LNHDA, SQIVND (reference sequence). CDR3 length equals 14 residues. The chain's CDR3 is CASSDRGGFYGYTF. CDR3 nucleotide sequence: TGTGCCAGTAGTGACAGGGGGGGATTCTATGGCTACACCTTC.

The rearrangement joins TRBV7-3 to TRBJ2-5; tentative D call: TRBD2 (5 bases). Germline V gives CDR1 SGHTA, CDR2 FQGTGA. The CDR3 sequence is 15 residues long. V dropped 2 bases and J dropped 5 bases, with 15 bases sitting between them. CDR3 sequence (DNA): TGTGCCAGCAGCTTAGGGAGTCGCCCTGGGGAGACCCAGTACTTC. It encodes CASSLGSRPGETQYF.

The chain is built from TRBV5-1 and TRBJ2-5; D is possibly TRBD2 (8 bases). The CDR3 loop spans 15 amino acids. Germline CDR1 and CDR2: SGHRS and YFSETQ. The V end lost 4 bases, the J end lost 3 bases, and 16 bases lay between the germline ends. DNA of the CDR3: TGCGCCAGCAGCCCGGGAGGGGGCGGAGAAGAGACCCAGTACTTC. This sequence encodes CASSPGGGGEETQYF.

The chain carries TRBV10-3 and TRBJ1-5, with D possibly TRBD1 on 5 matching bases. V was clipped by 0 bases and J by 12 bases, with 15 bases between them. In germline, CDR1 is ENHRY, CDR2 SYGVKD. The CDR3 length is 14 residues. CDR3 sequence: CAISESRDRDRQHF. The CDR3 DNA reads TGTGCCATCAGTGAGTCCAGGGATAGGGACCGCCAGCATTTT.

This clonotype showed up just a few times. The gene calls are TRBV10-3 and TRBJ2-1, with 9 bases aligning to TRBD2. Germline V gives CDR1 ENHRY, CDR2 SYGVKD. This CDR3 contains 15 residues. Losses at the gene ends were 4 bases for V and 3 bases for J; bases not matched to a gene: 4. Written as DNA, the CDR3 is TGTGCCATCAGTGCGCAGCGGGGGGACTACAATGAGCAGTTCTTC. As protein: CAISAQRGDYNEQFF.

The sample holds a few counts of this clonotype. The V gene is TRBV5-1, the J gene TRBJ2-2, with 10 bases lining up with TRBD1. Per germline, CDR1 SGHRS and CDR2 YFSETQ. The CDR3 has 15 residues. V was clipped by 3 bases and J by 7 bases; unmatched bases: 6. CDR3 sequence (DNA): TGCGCCAGCAGCTCGACAGGGGGCAAGGTCGGGGAGCTGTTTTTT. Amino acid sequence: CASSSTGGKVGELFF.

This clonotype was counted a few times. The chain links TRBV9 to TRBJ2-2, with 8 bases fitting TRBD2. Germline assignment: CDR1 SGDLS and CDR2 YYNGEE. Trimming took 5 bases from V and 1 from J; bases not matched to a gene: 13. This CDR3 has 18 residues. The CDR3 here is CASRPGAGGGMNTGELFF. For the CDR3, the DNA is TGTGCCAGCAGGCCGGGTGCCGGCGGGGGGATGAACACCGGGGAGCTGTTTTTT.

This clonotype has only a few counts. This chain uses TRBV5-1 with TRBJ2-2; D perhaps matches TRBD1 (5 bases). V shed 4 bases and J shed 0 bases, with 13 bases lying between them. The CDR3 totals 16 residues. The germline V gene encodes CDR1 SGHRS and CDR2 YFSETQ. In DNA, the CDR3 is TGCGCCAGCAGCCCCAGACAGAGATCGAACACCGGGGAGCTGTTTTTT. As protein: CASSPRQRSNTGELFF.

This clonotype turned up a few times. The V and J genes are TRBV7-9 and TRBJ2-5, with TRBD1 as a possible D gene (5 bases). The CDR3 has 14 residues. Looked up from germline, CDR1 is SEHNR and CDR2 is FQNEAQ (reference sequence). The germline V and J ends were trimmed by 1 base and 5 bases, with 11 bases remaining between them. Here the CDR3 reads CASSLVGRRETQYF. CDR3 coding DNA: TGTGCCAGCAGCTTAGTGGGGCGCCGGGAGACCCAGTACTTC. The full variable domain, completed using reference TRBV7-9 and TRBJ2-5, is DTGVSQNPRHKITKRGQNVTFRCDPISEHNRLYWYRQTLGQGPEFLTYFQNEAQLEKSRLLSDRFSAERPKGSFSTLEIQRTEQGDSAMYLCASSLVGRRETQYFGPGTRLLVL.

The chain has TRBV5-5 and TRBJ2-5, with D unresolved. Trimming shortened V by 6 bases and J by 3 bases, and 12 bases separated the two germline ends. The CDR3 totals 13 residues. Per germline, CDR1 SGHKS and CDR2 YYEKEE (reference sequence). The CDR3 loop reads CASTLVVEETQYF. In DNA, the CDR3 is TGTGCCAGCACCCTCGTAGTTGAAGAGACCCAGTACTTC.

The sample holds a few counts of this clonotype. This chain uses TRBV4-2 with TRBJ2-1; no firm D call. The germline gives CDR1 LGHNA, CDR2 YNFKEQ. The CDR3 is made up of 12 amino acids. V lost 4 bases, J lost 12 bases, and 13 bases lay in between. The CDR3 loop is CASSLQPRRQFF. CDR3 nucleotide sequence: TGTGCCAGCAGCCTCCAGCCCCGCAGGCAGTTCTTC.